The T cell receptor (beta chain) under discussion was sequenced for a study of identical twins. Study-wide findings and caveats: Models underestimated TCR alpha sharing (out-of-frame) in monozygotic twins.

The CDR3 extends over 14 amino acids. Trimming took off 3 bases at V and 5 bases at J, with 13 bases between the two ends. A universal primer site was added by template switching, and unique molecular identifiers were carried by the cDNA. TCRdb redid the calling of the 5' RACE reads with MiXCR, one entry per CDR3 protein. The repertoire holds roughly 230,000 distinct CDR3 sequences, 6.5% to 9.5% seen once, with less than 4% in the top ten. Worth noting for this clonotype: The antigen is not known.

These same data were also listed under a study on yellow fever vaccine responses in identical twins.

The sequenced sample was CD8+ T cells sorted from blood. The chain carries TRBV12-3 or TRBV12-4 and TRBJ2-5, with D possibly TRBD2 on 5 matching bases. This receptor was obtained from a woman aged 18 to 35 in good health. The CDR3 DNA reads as TGTGCCAGCAGTTTGGAGGTGGCCGGGGAGACCCAGTACTTC. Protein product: CASSLEVAGETQYF.